The present entry profiles one TCR beta chain with its context. Its antigen is undetermined. These data are taken from a study of cytomegalovirus exposure and HLA in healthy donors. Study observations and caveats: A later analysis showed TCR association rates differing by HLA locus, peaking at DRB1 and lowest at HLA-C.

13 Jbeta primers and 60 Vbeta primers were used for the PCR. Clones were read by immunoSEQ multiplex PCR, and TCRdb kept only the in-frame ones, dropping some. The sample yields about 170,000 clones, roughly three quarters seen once. The CDR3 is 15 residues long. Germline V lookup: CDR1 SGHTA, CDR2 FQGNSA. Trimming took 2 bases from V and 5 from J, leaving 16 bases between them. The sequenced sample consisted of PBMCs. This receptor was taken from a woman in her fifties or sixties in good health and CMV-seronegative. The chain couples TRBV7-2 to TRBJ2-7; tentatively, D is TRBD2 (6 bases). CDR3 DNA sequence: TGTGCCAGCAGCTTAAAGCGGGCTGGGCGGGACGAGCAGTACTTC. Its protein is CASSLKRAGRDEQYF.